Below, 19 T cell receptor beta chains from the same sample are listed, as sequenced in a study of tumor-infiltrating lymphocytes in primary liver carcinoma. RNA was extracted from whole blood without cell sorting, alongside germline DNA. Production of TCR beta cDNA used around 460 ng total RNA together with a constant-region primer. Three nested multiplex PCR rounds, a slightly modified ARM-PCR method, built the TCR beta libraries. Forward primers for TRBV1-TRBV30 and a C-beta reverse primer served the first two PCR rounds, at around 9 cycles each. Each CDR3 protein gets one entry after TCRdb re-called the multiplex PCR reads with MiXCR. The sample yields 310,000 or so distinct CDR3 sequences, roughly two thirds seen once. Sequences were obtained from peripheral blood. All receptors come from a middle-aged man with primary liver carcinoma and hepatitis B virus infection.

About this clonotype itself: A read error is possible here, since a much larger clone lies one base away. V and J are TRBV6-6 and TRBJ2-1, with D perhaps matching TRBD2 (7 bases). The CDR3 totals 11 residues. The germline gives CDR1 MNHNY, CDR2 SVGAGI (reference sequence). Here the CDR3 reads CTSHREGEQFF. CDR3 nucleotide sequence: TGTACCAGTCACAGGGAGGGTGAGCAGTTCTTC.

This clonotype turned up a few times. The chain carries TRBV5-1 and TRBJ2-3; D is unclear. Between the trimmed V and J ends, which lost 1 base and 1 base, there was a span of 7 bases. Germline CDR1 reads SGHRS; CDR2 reads YFSETQ. The CDR3 covers 14 residues. CDR3 amino acids: CASSLLLGTDTQYF. The CDR3 region has the DNA TGCGCCAGCAGCTTGCTACTCGGCACAGATACGCAGTATTTT.

This clonotype was recorded only once. Just one base apart from a much larger clone, this may be a read error. The rearrangement uses TRBV10-3 and TRBJ2-6; either TRBD1 or TRBD2 may supply D (5 bases each). The CDR3 is 17 residues long. With 10 bases removed from V and 0 bases from J, the gap between germline ends came to 19 bases. Germline V gene lookup returns CDR1 ENHRY and CDR2 SYGVKD. The CDR3 is CATLGADVPSGANVLTF. The CDR3 nucleotides read TGTGCCACACTCGGGGCAGACGTTCCCTCTGGGGCCAACGTCCTGACTTTC.

The chain recombines TRBV4-3 with TRBJ2-7; D ambiguous. Germline CDR1 reads LGHNA; CDR2 reads YSLEER. Deletions cut 0 bases from V and 1 base from J, with 10 bases between. The CDR3 spans 15 residues. CDR3 coding DNA: TGCGCCAGCAGCCAAGACCTCGAAGGTTCCTACGAGCAGTACTTC. This codes for CASSQDLEGSYEQYF.

To note about this clonotype: Being one base from a much bigger clone, this may be a read error. The chain uses TRBV6-1 and TRBJ2-4; D ambiguous. Germline CDR1 and CDR2: MNHNS and SASEGT. The CDR3 sequence is 17 residues long. The CDR3: CVSSEALWELAKNIQYF. CDR3 coding DNA: TGTGTCAGCAGTGAAGCGCTATGGGAACTAGCCAAAAACATTCAGTACTTC.

This sequence joins TRBV11-1 and TRBJ2-5, with a weak D call TRBD2 (7 bases). V gave up 5 bases and J gave up 4 bases, with 14 bases separating them. The CDR3 is 14 residues long. Germline assignment: CDR1 SGHAT and CDR2 FQDESV (reference sequence). CDR3 sequence (DNA): TGTGCCAGCAGCGTAATGGGAGGGGGAGAGACCCAGTACTTC. Protein: CASSVMGGGETQYF.

As to this clonotype: This may stem from a read error, because a much larger clone lies one nucleotide away. This rearrangement joins TRBV6-2 or TRBV6-3 to TRBJ2-2, with D hard to call. The length of the CDR3 is 15 residues. Trimming removed 2 bases at V and 0 bases at J, with 7 bases between. Germline CDR1 and CDR2: MNHEY and SVGEGT. The CDR3 bases are TGTGCCAGCAGTTACGTGGTCTCGAACACCGGGGAGCTGTTTTTT. Its translation is CASSYVVSNTGELFF.

Turning to this clonotype: Germline is not matched at one junction end, which may reflect a read error. The chain recombines TRBV11-2 with TRBJ2-3; D not resolved. CDR3 length: 11 residues. Per the germline V gene, CDR1 is SGHAT and CDR2 is FQNNGV. The CDR3 protein is CAGSLELEQYF. For the CDR3, the DNA is TGTGCCGGCAGCTTGGAATTGGAACAGTATTTT.

Worth noting for this clonotype: An end of the junction does not agree with germline; a read error may underlie this. The rearrangement joins TRBV12-3 or TRBV12-4 to TRBJ1-2; possibly TRBD1 for D (5 bases). The CDR3 has 15 amino acids. The CDR3 region is CTSSSADRLVGGYTF. Here the CDR3 DNA reads TGTACCAGCAGTTCCGCCGACAGACTCGTGGGTGGCTACACCTTC.

Details on this clonotype: Possible read error: a much larger clone is one base away. This chain connects TRBV6-2 or TRBV6-3 to TRBJ1-1; no reliable D call. The length of the CDR3 is 13 residues. The ends were cut back, 5 bases at V and 6 bases at J, with 13 bases in the middle. Germline CDR1 reads MNHEY; CDR2 reads SVGEGT. The CDR3: CASSPGIISEAFF. The CDR3, as DNA: TGTGCCAGCAGTCCCGGGATAATATCTGAAGCTTTCTTT.

To note about this clonotype: The junction and the germline gene differ at one end; a read error may be behind it. This sequence joins TRBV29-1 and TRBJ2-2, with 7 bases matching TRBD1. The germline V gene has CDR1 SQVTM and CDR2 ANQGSEA. CDR3 size: 14 residues. The CDR3 loop reads CSVASTGNTGELLF. The CDR3 DNA sequence: TGCAGCGTTGCCTCAACAGGGAACACAGGGGAGCTGTTGTTT.

The CDR3 loop is CASTNGGVAFF. CDR3 coding DNA: TGTGCCAGCACGAACGGGGGGGTAGCTTTCTTT. This rearrangement joins TRBV6-5 to TRBJ1-1; D is possibly TRBD1 (5 bases). V was clipped by 7 bases and J by 10 bases, with 13 bases between them. The CDR3 is 11 residues long. The germline V gene has CDR1 MNHEY and CDR2 SVGAGI.

As for this clonotype: This may come from a read error, since a much larger clone is one base off. V usage is TRBV6-2 or TRBV6-3 and J usage is TRBJ2-7, with 8 bases fitting TRBD1. CDR1 is MNHEY, CDR2 SVGEGT, per germline. The CDR3 loop spans 16 amino acids. CDR3 sequence (DNA): TGTGCCAGCAGTTACCAGACAGGGGAGGTGTCCTACGAGCAGTGCTTC. Translation gives CASSYQTGEVSYEQCF.

The V gene is TRBV4-2, the J gene TRBJ2-7; the match to TRBD1 covers 7 bases. The germline V gene encodes CDR1 LGHNA and CDR2 YNFKEQ. Trimming took 1 base from V and 7 from J; bases not matched to a gene: 4. CDR3 size: 13 residues. The CDR3 protein is CASSQATGEEQYF. CDR3 coding DNA: TGTGCCAGCAGCCAAGCTACAGGGGAGGAGCAGTACTTC.

Note on this clonotype: A much larger clone is a single base away; this may be a read error. J is TRBJ2-3 and V is TRBV10-3; no definite D call. Looked up from germline, CDR1 is ENHRY and CDR2 is SYGVKD. The CDR3 is 14 amino acids. V was shortened by 8 bases and J by 2 bases, with 14 bases between the two germline ends. The CDR3 protein is CAIRNKKNTDTQYF. CDR3 DNA sequence: TGTGCCATCCGGAACAAGAAAAACACAGATACGCAGTATTTT.

This clonotype was detected many times. This rearrangement joins TRBV12-3 or TRBV12-4 to TRBJ1-5; D is unresolved. V lost 6 bases and J lost 5, with 11 bases in between. This CDR3 has 13 amino acids. Here the CDR3 reads CASSPNGDQPQHF. The CDR3 coding sequence is TGTGCCAGCAGCCCAAACGGGGATCAGCCCCAGCATTTT.

Regarding this clonotype: Germline is not matched at one junction end, which may reflect a read error. The chain couples TRBV4-3 to TRBJ1-1; a possible D gene is TRBD1 (5 bases). The CDR3 is made up of 14 amino acids. Germline V lookup: CDR1 LGHNA, CDR2 YSLEER. The CDR3 coding sequence is TGCGCCAGCAGCCATGGGATCGGGGCCACTGAAGTTTTCTTT. It codes for CASSHGIGATEVFF.

This clonotype was counted at least ten times. The chain links TRBV6-1 to TRBJ2-7; D may be TRBD1 (6 bases). Trimming removed 0 bases from V and 0 bases from J, with 12 bases in between. The CDR3 consists of 16 residues. The germline V gene has CDR1 MNHNS and CDR2 SASEGT. CDR3 nucleotides: TGTGCCAGCAGTGAAGCCTCTTGGGACAACTCCTACGAGCAGTACTTC. This translates into CASSEASWDNSYEQYF.

The V call is TRBV30, the J call TRBJ2-2; D possibly uses TRBD1 or TRBD2 (5 bases each). Germline V gives CDR1 GTSNPN, CDR2 SVGIG (reference sequence). The CDR3 contains 17 residues. The chain's CDR3 is CVFPGTVLASVTGELFF. The DNA of the CDR3 is TGTGTCTTCCCCGGGACGGTGTTAGCGTCCGTCACCGGGGAGCTGTTTTTT.